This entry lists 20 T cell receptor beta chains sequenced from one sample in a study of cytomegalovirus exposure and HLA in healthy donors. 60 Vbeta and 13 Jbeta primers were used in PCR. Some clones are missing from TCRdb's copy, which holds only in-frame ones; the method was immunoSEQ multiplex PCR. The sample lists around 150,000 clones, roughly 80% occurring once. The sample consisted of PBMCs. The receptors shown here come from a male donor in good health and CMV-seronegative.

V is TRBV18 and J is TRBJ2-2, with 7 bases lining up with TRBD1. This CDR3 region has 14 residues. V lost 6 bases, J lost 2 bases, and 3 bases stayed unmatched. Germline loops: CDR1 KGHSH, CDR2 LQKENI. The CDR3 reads CASSAGGNTGELFF. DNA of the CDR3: TGTGCCAGCTCGGCAGGGGGAAACACCGGGGAGCTGTTTTTT.

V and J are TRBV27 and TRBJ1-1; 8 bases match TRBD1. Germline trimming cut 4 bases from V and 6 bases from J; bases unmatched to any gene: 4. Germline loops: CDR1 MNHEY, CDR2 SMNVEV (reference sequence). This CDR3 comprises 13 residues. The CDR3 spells CASSSQGAAEAFF. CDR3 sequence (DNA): TGTGCCAGCAGTTCCCAGGGGGCCGCTGAAGCTTTCTTT.

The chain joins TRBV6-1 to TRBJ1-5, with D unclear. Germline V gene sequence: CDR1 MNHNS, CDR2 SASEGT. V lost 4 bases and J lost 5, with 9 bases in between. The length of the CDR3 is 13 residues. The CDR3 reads CASSAQSDQPQHF. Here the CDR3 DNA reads TGTGCCAGCAGTGCACAGAGTGATCAGCCCCAGCATTTT.

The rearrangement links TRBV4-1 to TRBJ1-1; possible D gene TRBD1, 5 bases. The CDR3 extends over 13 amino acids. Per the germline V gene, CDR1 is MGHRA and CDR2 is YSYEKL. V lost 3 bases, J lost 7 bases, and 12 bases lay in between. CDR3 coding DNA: TGCGCCAGCAGCCACCCCGGGGGGAATGAAGCTTTCTTT. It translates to CASSHPGGNEAFF.

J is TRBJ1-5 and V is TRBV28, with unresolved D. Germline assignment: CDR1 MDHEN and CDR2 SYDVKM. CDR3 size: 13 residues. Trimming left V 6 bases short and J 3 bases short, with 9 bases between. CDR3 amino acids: CASRQQLNQPQHF. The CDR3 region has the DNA TGTGCCAGCAGGCAACAGCTCAATCAGCCCCAGCATTTT.

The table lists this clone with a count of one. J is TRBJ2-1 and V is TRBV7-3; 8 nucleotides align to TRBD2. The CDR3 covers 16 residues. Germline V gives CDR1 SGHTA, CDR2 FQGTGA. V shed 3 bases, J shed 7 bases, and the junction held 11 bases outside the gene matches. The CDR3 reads CASSLGFQREFNEQFF. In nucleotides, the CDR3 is TGTGCCAGCAGCTTGGGGTTCCAGCGGGAGTTTAATGAGCAGTTCTTC.

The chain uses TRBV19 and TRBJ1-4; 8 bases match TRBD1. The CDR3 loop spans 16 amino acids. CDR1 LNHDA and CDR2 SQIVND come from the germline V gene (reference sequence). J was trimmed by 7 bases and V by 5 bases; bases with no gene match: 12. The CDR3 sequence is CASSEPRTGPSEKLFF. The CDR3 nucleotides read TGTGCCAGTAGTGAACCTAGGACAGGGCCAAGTGAAAAACTGTTTTTT.

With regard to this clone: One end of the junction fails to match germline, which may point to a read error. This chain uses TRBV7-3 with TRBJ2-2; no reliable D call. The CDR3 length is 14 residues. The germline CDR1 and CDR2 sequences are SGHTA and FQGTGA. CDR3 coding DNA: TGTGCCAGCAACTTAATCTCCCCCACCGGGGAGCTGTTTTTT. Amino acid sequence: CASNLISPTGELFF.

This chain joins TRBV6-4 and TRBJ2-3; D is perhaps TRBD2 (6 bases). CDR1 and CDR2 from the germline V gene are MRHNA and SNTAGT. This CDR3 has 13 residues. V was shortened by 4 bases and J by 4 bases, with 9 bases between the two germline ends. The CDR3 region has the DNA TGTGCCAGCAGTGGCACTAGCTCAGATACGCAGTATTTT. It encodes CASSGTSSDTQYF.

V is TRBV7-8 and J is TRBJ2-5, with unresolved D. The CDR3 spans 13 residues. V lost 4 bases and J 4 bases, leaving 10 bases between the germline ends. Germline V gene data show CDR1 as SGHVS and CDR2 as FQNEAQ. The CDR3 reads CASSSTHPETQYF. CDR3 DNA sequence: TGTGCCAGCAGCTCTACGCACCCAGAGACCCAGTACTTC.

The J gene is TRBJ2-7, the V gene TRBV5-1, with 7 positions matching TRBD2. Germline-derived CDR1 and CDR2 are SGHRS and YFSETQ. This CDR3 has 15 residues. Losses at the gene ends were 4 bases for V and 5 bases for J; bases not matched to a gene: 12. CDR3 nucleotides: TGCGCCAGCAGCCCTGTGCGGGGGAAGGGGAACGAGCAGTACTTC. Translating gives CASSPVRGKGNEQYF.

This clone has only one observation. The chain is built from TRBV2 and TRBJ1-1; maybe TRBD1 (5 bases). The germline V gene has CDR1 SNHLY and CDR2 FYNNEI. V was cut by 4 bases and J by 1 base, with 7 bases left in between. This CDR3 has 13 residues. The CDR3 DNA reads TGTGCCAGCAGTGGCGACAGGAACACTGAAGCTTTCTTT. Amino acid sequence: CASSGDRNTEAFF.

CDR3 DNA: TGTGCCAGCAGTGTAGCGGGGGGGCAAGAGACCCAGTACTTC. Translating gives CASSVAGGQETQYF. The genes are TRBV6-1 and TRBJ2-5; 11 bases agree with TRBD2. This CDR3 has 14 residues. Germline CDR1 and CDR2: MNHNS and SASEGT. The V gene end was trimmed by 4 bases and the J gene end by 2 bases; junction bases not matched to a gene: 0.

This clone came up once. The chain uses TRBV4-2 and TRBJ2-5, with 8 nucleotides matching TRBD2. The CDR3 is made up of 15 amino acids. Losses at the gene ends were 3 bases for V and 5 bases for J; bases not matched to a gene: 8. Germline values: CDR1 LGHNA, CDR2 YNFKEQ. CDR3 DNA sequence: TGTGCCAGCAGCCAGTCGGGACTAGAAGGGGAGACCCAGTACTTC. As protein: CASSQSGLEGETQYF.

The CDR3 spells CSVGGVEQFF. The DNA of the CDR3 is TGCAGCGTTGGGGGAGTTGAGCAGTTCTTC. The chain couples TRBV29-1 to TRBJ2-1; possibly TRBD2 for D (5 bases). The V end lost 4 bases, the J end lost 9 bases, and 7 bases lay between the germline ends. The CDR3 loop spans 10 amino acids. Germline V gene sequence: CDR1 SQVTM, CDR2 ANQGSEA.

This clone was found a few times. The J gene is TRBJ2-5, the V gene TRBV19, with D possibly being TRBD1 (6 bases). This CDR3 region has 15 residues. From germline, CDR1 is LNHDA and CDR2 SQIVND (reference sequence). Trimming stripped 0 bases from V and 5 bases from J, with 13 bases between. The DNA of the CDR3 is TGTGCCAGTAGTATAGACAGGGGCCAACGGGAGACCCAGTACTTC. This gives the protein CASSIDRGQRETQYF.

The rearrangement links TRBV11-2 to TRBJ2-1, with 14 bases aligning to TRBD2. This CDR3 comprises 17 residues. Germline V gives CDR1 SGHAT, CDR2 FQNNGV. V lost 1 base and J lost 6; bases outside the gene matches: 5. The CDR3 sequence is CASSLAPGLAGGNEQFF. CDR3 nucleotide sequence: TGTGCCAGCAGCTTAGCACCCGGACTAGCGGGGGGCAATGAGCAGTTCTTC. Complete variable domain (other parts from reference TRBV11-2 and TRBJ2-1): EAGVAQSPRYKIIEKRQSVAFWCNPISGHATLYWYQQILGQGPKLLIQFQNNGVVDDSQLPKDRFSAERLKGVDSTLKIQPAKLEDSAVYLCASSLAPGLAGGNEQFFGPGTRLTVL.

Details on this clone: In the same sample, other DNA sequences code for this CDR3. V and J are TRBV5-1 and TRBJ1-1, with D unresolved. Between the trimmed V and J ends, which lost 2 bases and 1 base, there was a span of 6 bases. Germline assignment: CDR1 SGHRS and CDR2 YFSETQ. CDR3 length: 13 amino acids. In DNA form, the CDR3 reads TGCGCCAGCAGCTTACAACAGAACACTGAAGCTTTCTTT. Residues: CASSLQQNTEAFF.

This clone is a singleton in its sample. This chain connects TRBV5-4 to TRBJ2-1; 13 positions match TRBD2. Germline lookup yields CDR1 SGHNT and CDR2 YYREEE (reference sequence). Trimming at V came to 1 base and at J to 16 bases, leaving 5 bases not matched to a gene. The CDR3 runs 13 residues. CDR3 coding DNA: TGTGCCAGCAGCTTGAGAACTAGCGGGAGGGCTTTCTTC. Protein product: CASSLRTSGRAFF.

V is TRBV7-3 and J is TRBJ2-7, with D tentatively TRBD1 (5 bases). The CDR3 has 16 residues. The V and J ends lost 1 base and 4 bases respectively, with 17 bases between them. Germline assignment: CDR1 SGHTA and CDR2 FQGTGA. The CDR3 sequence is CASSLNPMGAGYEQYF. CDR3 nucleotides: TGTGCCAGCAGCTTAAACCCCATGGGCGCAGGGTACGAGCAGTACTTC.